Shown below are 15 T cell receptor beta chains from a single sample sequenced in a study of shared T cell receptors in the human thymus. Some clones are missing from TCRdb's copy, which holds only in-frame ones; the method was immunoSEQ multiplex PCR. The sample has 640,000 or so clones, 70% to 90% seen once. These data are also associated with another study on human thymus T cells.

The material sequenced was thymocytes. These TCRs come from a boy under two years old with a congenital heart defect.

The chain carries TRBV6-1 and TRBJ1-2; D perhaps matches TRBD1 (6 bases). CDR1 and CDR2 from the germline V gene are MNHNS and SASEGT. The CDR3 runs to 17 residues. V was clipped by 0 bases and J by 8 bases, with 22 bases between them. Here the CDR3 DNA reads TGTGCCAGCAGTGAAGCGCTTTTGTCACAGGGCGAAGGGGGCTACACCTTC. Translated: CASSEALLSQGEGGYTF.

The chain carries TRBV28 and TRBJ1-4; no clear D. Trimming took 6 bases from V and 7 from J, leaving 6 bases between them. Germline CDR1 is MDHEN and CDR2 is SYDVKM. CDR3 length: 11 residues. DNA for the CDR3: TGTGCCAGCAGGGCTGGTGAAAAACTGTTTTTT. Translating gives CASRAGEKLFF.

This rearrangement joins TRBV7-9 to TRBJ2-7, with a weak D call TRBD1 (6 bases). Trimming stripped 5 bases from V and 6 bases from J, with 23 bases between. Germline V lookup: CDR1 SEHNR, CDR2 FQNEAQ (reference sequence). This CDR3 has 16 residues. This CDR3 reads CASSNHPPDRYLEQYF. The DNA of the CDR3 is TGTGCCAGCAGCAACCACCCCCCCGACAGGTACCTCGAGCAGTACTTC.

V gene TRBV2 combines with J gene TRBJ2-7; TRBD1 is a possible D gene (5 bases). CDR3 length: 14 residues. Germline V gene sequence: CDR1 SNHLY, CDR2 FYNNEI. V was shortened by 1 base and J by 5 bases, with 12 bases between the two germline ends. CDR3 loop: CASSEEEGVHEQYF. The CDR3 DNA sequence: TGTGCCAGCAGTGAAGAGGAAGGGGTCCACGAGCAGTACTTC.

As for this clone: The identical CDR3 is also encoded by other nucleotide sequences in the sample. The rearrangement joins TRBV6-5 to TRBJ1-6, with 8 nucleotides matching TRBD1. Trimming cost V 4 bases and J 8 bases; bases outside gene matches: 7. Germline V gene data show CDR1 as MNHEY and CDR2 as SVGAGI. This CDR3 comprises 15 residues. The CDR3 sequence: CASSSTGGMYSPLHF. The DNA of the CDR3 is TGTGCCAGCAGTTCAACAGGGGGGATGTATTCACCCCTCCACTTT.

The V and J genes are TRBV5-1 and TRBJ2-2; 9 nucleotides line up with TRBD1. The CDR3 totals 16 residues. The V segment lost 4 bases and the J segment 5 bases; nucleotides outside the gene matches: 9. The germline V gene encodes CDR1 SGHRS and CDR2 YFSETQ. The DNA of the CDR3 is TGCGCCAGCAGCCGCATACAGGGGGCGGAGACCGGGGAGCTGTTTTTT. Translation: CASSRIQGAETGELFF.

This chain joins TRBV7-2 and TRBJ2-3, with D tentatively TRBD1 (6 bases). The CDR3 is made up of 16 amino acids. The germline V and J ends were trimmed by 5 bases and 6 bases, with 21 bases remaining between them. The V gene's germline CDR1 is SGHTA and CDR2 FQGNSA. The CDR3, as DNA: TGTGCCAGCAGCCTGAGCACGCGAAACAGGGTTGATACGCAGTATTTT. Its protein product is CASSLSTRNRVDTQYF.

This rearrangement joins TRBV2 to TRBJ2-3, with a tentative D call TRBD2 (7 bases). V was clipped by 1 base and J by 0 bases, with 20 bases between them. There are 19 residues in the CDR3. Germline V gene lookup returns CDR1 SNHLY and CDR2 FYNNEI. The chain's CDR3 is CASSEEGGLAGVSTDTQYF. DNA for the CDR3: TGTGCCAGCAGTGAAGAAGGGGGGTTGGCGGGGGTTAGCACAGATACGCAGTATTTT.

The chain couples TRBV6-1 to TRBJ1-5; perhaps TRBD1 as D (6 bases). Germline V gives CDR1 MNHNS, CDR2 SASEGT. This CDR3 is built from 14 residues. V lost 5 bases to trimming and J lost 4 bases, with 12 bases between them. CDR3 amino acids: CASSKGVANQPQHF. DNA of the CDR3: TGTGCCAGCAGTAAGGGGGTTGCTAATCAGCCCCAGCATTTT.

The chain carries TRBV7-2 and TRBJ1-2; 7 bases fit TRBD1. CDR3 length: 17 residues. Looked up from germline, CDR1 is SGHTA and CDR2 is FQGNSA. V was pared by 4 bases and J by 8 bases, with 19 bases of the junction left unmatched. The CDR3 spells CASSSLGADREASGYTF. CDR3 DNA sequence: TGTGCCAGCAGCTCCCTAGGGGCAGACAGGGAGGCGTCCGGCTACACCTTC.

The genes are TRBV28 and TRBJ2-7; D is unclear. V was cut by 3 bases and J by 5 bases, with 14 bases left in between. The germline V gene has CDR1 MDHEN and CDR2 SYDVKM. The CDR3 extends over 14 amino acids. CDR3 amino acids: CASSFPSIGDEQYF. The CDR3 DNA sequence: TGTGCCAGCAGTTTCCCTAGTATCGGTGACGAGCAGTACTTC. The full variable domain, rest sourced from reference TRBV28 and TRBJ2-7, is DVKVTQSSRYLVKRTGEKVFLECVQDMDHENMFWYRQDPGLGLRLIYFSYDVKMKEKGDIPEGYSVSREKKERFSLILESASTNQTSMYLCASSFPSIGDEQYFGPGTRLTVT.

In nucleotides, the CDR3 is TGCGCCAGCAGCTTTCCCGGGACAGGTCGCGTTAGGAAAGAGACCCAGTACTTC. It specifies CASSFPGTGRVRKETQYF. This sequence joins TRBV5-1 and TRBJ2-5; the match to TRBD1 covers 8 bases. V dropped 2 bases and J dropped 3; count of bases not matched to a gene: 15. CDR3 length equals 18 residues. Germline CDR1 SGHRS, CDR2 YFSETQ.

V is TRBV27 and J is TRBJ1-1, with TRBD1 as a possible D gene (6 bases). V was pared by 7 bases and J by 1 base, with 19 bases between. The germline gives CDR1 MNHEY, CDR2 SMNVEV (reference sequence). The CDR3 has 16 amino acids. Here the CDR3 DNA reads TGTGCCAGCATCCTCTCTCCTGACAGGCGGAACACTGAAGCTTTCTTT. It yields the protein CASILSPDRRNTEAFF.

V gene TRBV28 combines with J gene TRBJ2-2; tentatively, D is TRBD2 (5 bases). Germline V gene sequence: CDR1 MDHEN, CDR2 SYDVKM. CDR3 length: 16 residues. The ends were cut back, 2 bases at V and 7 bases at J, with 17 bases in the middle. The CDR3 protein is CASSLGEIEASGELFF. CDR3 DNA: TGTGCCAGCAGTTTAGGGGAGATCGAAGCGAGCGGGGAGCTGTTTTTT.

This clone was seen a few times. CDR3 DNA sequence: TGCGCCAGCAGCCAAGGGGACAGGTTGGGAAGAACAACCCCCGGGGAGCTGTTTTTT. The encoded protein is CASSQGDRLGRTTPGELFF. The chain couples TRBV4-3 to TRBJ2-2, with 8 bases that match TRBD1. The CDR3 is 19 residues long. The ends lost 1 base at V and 6 bases at J; junction bases unmatched: 16. Germline V gene data show CDR1 as LGHNA and CDR2 as YSLEER.